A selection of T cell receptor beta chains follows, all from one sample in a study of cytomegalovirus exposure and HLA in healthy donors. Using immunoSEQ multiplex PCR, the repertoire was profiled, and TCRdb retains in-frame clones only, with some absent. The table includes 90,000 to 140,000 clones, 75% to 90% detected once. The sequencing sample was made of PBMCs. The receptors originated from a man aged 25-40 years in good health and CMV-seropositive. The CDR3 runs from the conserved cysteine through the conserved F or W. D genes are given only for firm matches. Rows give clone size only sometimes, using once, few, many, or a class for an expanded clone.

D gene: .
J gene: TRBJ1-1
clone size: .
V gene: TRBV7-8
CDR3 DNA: TGTGCCAGCAGCTCCCTAACTGAAGCTTTCTTT
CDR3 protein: CASSSLTEAFF

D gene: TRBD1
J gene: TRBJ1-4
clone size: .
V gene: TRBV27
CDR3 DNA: TGTGCCAGCAGTCCCCACAGGGGCCCGAATGAAAAACTGTTTTTT
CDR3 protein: CASSPHRGPNEKLFF

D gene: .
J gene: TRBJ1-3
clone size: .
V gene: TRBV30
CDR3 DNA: TGTGCCTGGAGTAACCGTCCGCGCACGGGAAACACCATATATTTT
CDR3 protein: CAWSNRPRTGNTIYF

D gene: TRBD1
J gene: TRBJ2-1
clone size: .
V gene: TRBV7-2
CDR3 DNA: TGTGCCAGCAGCTTAGGGCGCGCGACAGGGACGAATGAGCAGTTCTTC
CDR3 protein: CASSLGRATGTNEQFF

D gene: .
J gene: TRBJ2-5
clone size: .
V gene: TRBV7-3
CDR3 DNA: TGTGCCAGCAGCTCCGGGAACCAAGAGACCCAGTACTTC
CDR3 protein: CASSSGNQETQYF

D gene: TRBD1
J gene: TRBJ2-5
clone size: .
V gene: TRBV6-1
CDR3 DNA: TGTGCCAGCATTAACAGGGGGCAAGAGACCCAGTACTTC
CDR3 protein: CASINRGQETQYF

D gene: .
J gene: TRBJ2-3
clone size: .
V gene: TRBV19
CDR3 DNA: TGTGCCAGTAGTATAATCTACAGTTGGGGCACAGATACGCAGTATTTT
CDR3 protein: CASSIIYSWGTDTQYF

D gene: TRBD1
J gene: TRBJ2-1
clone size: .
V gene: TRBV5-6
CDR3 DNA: TGTGCCAGCAGCTCCTGGACAGGGTTCAATGAGCAGTTCTTC
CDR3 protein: CASSSWTGFNEQFF

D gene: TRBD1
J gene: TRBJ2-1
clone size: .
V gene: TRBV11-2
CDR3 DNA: TGTGCCAGCAGCTCCACCTGGACAGGGCAGACCTACAATGAGCAGTTCTTC
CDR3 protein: CASSSTWTGQTYNEQFF

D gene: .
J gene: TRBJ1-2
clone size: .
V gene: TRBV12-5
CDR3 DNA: TGTGCTAGTGCCAGGGACTCGCCCGAAGGCTACACCTTC
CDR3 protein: CASARDSPEGYTF

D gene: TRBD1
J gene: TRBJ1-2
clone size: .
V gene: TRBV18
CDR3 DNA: TGTGCCAGCTCACCACCAGGACAGGGAATTTGGGGCTACACCTTC
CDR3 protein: CASSPPGQGIWGYTF

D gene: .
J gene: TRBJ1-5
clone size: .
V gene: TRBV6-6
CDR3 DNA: TGTGCCAGCAGTCCCGCTTATCTAGGAAGCAATCAGCCCCAGCATTTT
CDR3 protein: CASSPAYLGSNQPQHF

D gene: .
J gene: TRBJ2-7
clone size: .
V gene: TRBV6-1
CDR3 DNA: TGTGCCAGCAGTGAACAGCAGGGGTTCTACGAGCAGTACTTC
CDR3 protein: CASSEQQGFYEQYF

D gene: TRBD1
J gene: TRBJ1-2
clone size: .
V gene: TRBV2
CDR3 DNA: TGTGCCAGCAGTGATAAGGACAGGGGCGACTATGGCTACACCTTC
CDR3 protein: CASSDKDRGDYGYTF

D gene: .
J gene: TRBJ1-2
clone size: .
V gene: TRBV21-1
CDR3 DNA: TGTGCCAGCAGCAAAATCCCCGAGCGAGGGGGACCAGACAGTCACTATGGCTACACCTTC
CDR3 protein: CASSKIPERGGPDSHYGYTF

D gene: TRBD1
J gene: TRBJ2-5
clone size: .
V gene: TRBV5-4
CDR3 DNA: TGTGCCAGCAGCCCGCCGGGACCACAGGGGGAGACCCAGTACTTC
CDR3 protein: CASSPPGPQGETQYF

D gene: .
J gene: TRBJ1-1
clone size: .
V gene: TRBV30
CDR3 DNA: TGTGCCTGGAGTTCGTACACTGAAGCTTTCTTT
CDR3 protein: CAWSSYTEAFF

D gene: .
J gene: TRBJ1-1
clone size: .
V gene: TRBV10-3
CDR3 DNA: TGTGCCATCAGTGTGGGGGGGGACGGCACTGAAGCTTTCTTT
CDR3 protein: CAISVGGDGTEAFF

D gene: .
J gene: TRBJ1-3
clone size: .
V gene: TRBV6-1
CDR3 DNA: TGTGCCAGCAGTGAGACGATAACTACTGGAAACACCATATATTTT
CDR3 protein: CASSETITTGNTIYF

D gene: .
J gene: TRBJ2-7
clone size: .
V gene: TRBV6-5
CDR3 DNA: TGTGCCAGCAGAAAGGGTCTAGACGGGGCCTACGAGCAGTACTTC
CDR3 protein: CASRKGLDGAYEQYF

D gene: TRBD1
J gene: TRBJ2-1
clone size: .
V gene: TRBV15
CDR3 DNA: TGTGCCACCAGCAGAGAGGCGACAGGGGGGTATGAGCAGTTCTTC
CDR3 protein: CATSREATGGYEQFF

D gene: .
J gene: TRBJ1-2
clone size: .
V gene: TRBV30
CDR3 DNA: TGTGCCTGGAGTAAGCAGGGCCAGGATGGCTACACCTTC
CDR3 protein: CAWSKQGQDGYTF

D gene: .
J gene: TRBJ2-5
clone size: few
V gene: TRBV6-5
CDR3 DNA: TGTGCCAGCAACACACCGCCGAAGACCCAGTACTTC
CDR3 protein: CASNTPPKTQYF

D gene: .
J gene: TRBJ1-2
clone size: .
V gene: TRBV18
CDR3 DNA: TGTGCCAGCTCACCAGGGCAGGGTTCATCTAACTATGGCTACACCTTC
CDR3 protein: CASSPGQGSSNYGYTF

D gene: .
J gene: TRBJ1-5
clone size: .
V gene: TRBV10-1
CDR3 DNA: TGCGCCAGCGGGGAGGGCAATCAGCCCCAGCATTTT
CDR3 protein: CASGEGNQPQHF

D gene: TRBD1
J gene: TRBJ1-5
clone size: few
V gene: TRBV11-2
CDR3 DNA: TGTGCCAGCAGCCTACAGGGGCCCGGACAGCCCCAGCATTTT
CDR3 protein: CASSLQGPGQPQHF

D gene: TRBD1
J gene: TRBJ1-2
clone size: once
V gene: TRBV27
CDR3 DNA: TGTGCCAACCTAGGGGGACAGAGTAACTATGGCTACACCTTC
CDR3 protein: CANLGGQSNYGYTF